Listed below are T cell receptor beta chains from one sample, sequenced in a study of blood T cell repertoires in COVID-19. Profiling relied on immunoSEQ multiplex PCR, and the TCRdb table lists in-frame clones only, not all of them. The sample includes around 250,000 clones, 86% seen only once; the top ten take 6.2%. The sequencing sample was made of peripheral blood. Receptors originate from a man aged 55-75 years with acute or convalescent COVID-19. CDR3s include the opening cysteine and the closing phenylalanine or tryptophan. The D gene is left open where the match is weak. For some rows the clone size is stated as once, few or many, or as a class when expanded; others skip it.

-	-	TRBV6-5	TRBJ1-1	TGTGCCAGCGTCTCAGTTTACACTGAAGCTTTCTTT	CASVSVYTEAFF
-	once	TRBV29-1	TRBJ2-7	TGCAGCGTTGGGCTCGGGGACGAGCAGTACTTC	CSVGLGDEQYF
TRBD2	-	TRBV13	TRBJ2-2	TGTGCCAGCACTACAGGACTAGCGGCAACCGGGGAGCTGTTTTTT	CASTTGLAATGELFF
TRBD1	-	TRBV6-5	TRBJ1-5	TGTGCCAGCAGTTACTCCGGGACAGGGCGAAATCAGCCCCAGCATTTT	CASSYSGTGRNQPQHF
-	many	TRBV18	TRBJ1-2	TGTGCCAGCTCACCAGTGTCAGGGGAACAGTATGGCTACACCTTC	CASSPVSGEQYGYTF
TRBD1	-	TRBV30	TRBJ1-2	TGTGCCCAAACCCCGGGACAGGGGGCAATCACCTTC	CAQTPGQGAITF
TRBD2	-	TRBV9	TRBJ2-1	TGTGCCAGCAGCGTAGGGCTAGCGGCCTACAATGAGCAGTTCTTC	CASSVGLAAYNEQFF
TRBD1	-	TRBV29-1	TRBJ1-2	TGCAGCGTTGAAGCGAAACCGGGACAGGGGGAGTTAGGTAACTATGGCTACACCTTC	CSVEAKPGQGELGNYGYTF
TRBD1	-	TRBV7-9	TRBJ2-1	TGTGCCAGCAGCCCTGAGGACAGGGGGCGCCTGTTCTTC	CASSPEDRGRLFF
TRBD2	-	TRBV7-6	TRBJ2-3	TGTGCCAGCAGCTTAGAGGCGGGAGGAGGGGCAGATGCGCAGTATTTT	CASSLEAGGGADAQYF
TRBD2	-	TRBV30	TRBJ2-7	TGTGCCTGGAGTAGAGGATTGACTAGCGGAGAGATAAGCTCCTACGAGCAGTACTTC	CAWSRGLTSGEISSYEQYF
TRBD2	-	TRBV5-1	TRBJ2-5	TGCGCCAGCAGCCCAGGACTAGCGGGAGGGTCGGAGACCCAGTACTTC	CASSPGLAGGSETQYF
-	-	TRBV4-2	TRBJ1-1	TGTGCCAGCAGCCAAGATTGGCAGGGACTGTCTGAAGCTTTCTTT	CASSQDWQGLSEAFF
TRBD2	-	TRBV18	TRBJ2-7	TGTGCCAGCTCACCCCCAGGCGGCGCGGGAGGCACGGCAGAGCAGTACTTC	CASSPPGGAGGTAEQYF
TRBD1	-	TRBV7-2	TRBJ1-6	TGTGCCAGCAGCTTGACAGGGAGAGATTCACCCCTCCACTTT	CASSLTGRDSPLHF
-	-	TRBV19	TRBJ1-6	TGTGCCAGTAGTTCGACCGGGTCCAATAATTCACCCCTCCACTTT	CASSSTGSNNSPLHF
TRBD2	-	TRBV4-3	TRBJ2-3	TGCGCCAGCAGCCTTATAGCGGGAGGAGATACGCAGTATTTT	CASSLIAGGDTQYF
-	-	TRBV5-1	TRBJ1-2	TGCGCCAGCAGCTTGGGAGCAGGGAAGAAGAATGGCTACACCTTC	CASSLGAGKKNGYTF
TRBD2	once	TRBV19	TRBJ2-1	TGTGCCAGTAGTCGGATGGGGCTAGCGGGAGGGAATGAGCAGTTCTTC	CASSRMGLAGGNEQFF
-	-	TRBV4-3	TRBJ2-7	TGCGCCAGCAGCCAAACCCCTTCTACCTACGAGCAGTACTTC	CASSQTPSTYEQYF
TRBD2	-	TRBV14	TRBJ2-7	TGTGCCAGCAGCCAAATCTTAGCGGGAGGCGAGCAGTACTTC	CASSQILAGGEQYF
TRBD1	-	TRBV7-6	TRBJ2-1	TGTGCCAGCAGCCCGTGGGGACAGGGGACTAGAGGCAATGAGCAGTTCTTC	CASSPWGQGTRGNEQFF
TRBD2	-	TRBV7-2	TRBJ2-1	TGTGCCAGCAGCTTAGTTAGCGGGAGGGCCTACAATGAGCAGTTCTTC	CASSLVSGRAYNEQFF
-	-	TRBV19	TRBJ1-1	TGTGCCAGCCGGGGGATGAACACTGAAGCTTTCTTT	CASRGMNTEAFF
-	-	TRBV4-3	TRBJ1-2	TGCGCCAGCAGCCAAGATGGGACGGGAGTCTATGGCTACACCTTC	CASSQDGTGVYGYTF
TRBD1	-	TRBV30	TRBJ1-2	TGTGCCTGGAGCGACTCTATGACAGGGGCCACTAACTATGGCTACACCTTC	CAWSDSMTGATNYGYTF
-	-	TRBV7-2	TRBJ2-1	TGTGCCAGCAGCGTCCCCGTCGGACTTTACAATGAGCAGTTCTTC	CASSVPVGLYNEQFF
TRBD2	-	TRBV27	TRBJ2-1	TGTGCCAGCAGTCTACTATGGACTAGCGGGAGGAACGGTGAGCAGTTCTTC	CASSLLWTSGRNGEQFF
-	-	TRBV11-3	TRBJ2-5	TGTGCCAGCAGCTTCGAGCGCTACCAAGAGACCCAGTACTTC	CASSFERYQETQYF
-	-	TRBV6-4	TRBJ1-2	TGTGCCAGCAGTGAAGAGGAGGGGCGGAACTATGGCTACACCTTC	CASSEEEGRNYGYTF
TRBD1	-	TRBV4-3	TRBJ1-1	TGCGCCAGCAGCCAAGATGGGAACAGGGGCACTGAAGCTTTCTTT	CASSQDGNRGTEAFF
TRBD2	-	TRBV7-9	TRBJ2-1	TGTGCCAGCAGCTTAGGGGGACTAGCGGGAGGGAATGAGCAGTTCTTC	CASSLGGLAGGNEQFF
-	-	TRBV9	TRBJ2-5	TGTGCCAGCAGCGTAGCGACAGGGACTCCGGTGACCCAGTACTTC	CASSVATGTPVTQYF
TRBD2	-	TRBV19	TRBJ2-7	TGTGCCAGTAGTATGGTAGCGGGAGACCCCTACGAGCAGTACTTC	CASSMVAGDPYEQYF
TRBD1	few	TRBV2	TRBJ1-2	TGTGCCAGCAGTGAATTGGGACAGGGCTATGGCTACACCTTC	CASSELGQGYGYTF